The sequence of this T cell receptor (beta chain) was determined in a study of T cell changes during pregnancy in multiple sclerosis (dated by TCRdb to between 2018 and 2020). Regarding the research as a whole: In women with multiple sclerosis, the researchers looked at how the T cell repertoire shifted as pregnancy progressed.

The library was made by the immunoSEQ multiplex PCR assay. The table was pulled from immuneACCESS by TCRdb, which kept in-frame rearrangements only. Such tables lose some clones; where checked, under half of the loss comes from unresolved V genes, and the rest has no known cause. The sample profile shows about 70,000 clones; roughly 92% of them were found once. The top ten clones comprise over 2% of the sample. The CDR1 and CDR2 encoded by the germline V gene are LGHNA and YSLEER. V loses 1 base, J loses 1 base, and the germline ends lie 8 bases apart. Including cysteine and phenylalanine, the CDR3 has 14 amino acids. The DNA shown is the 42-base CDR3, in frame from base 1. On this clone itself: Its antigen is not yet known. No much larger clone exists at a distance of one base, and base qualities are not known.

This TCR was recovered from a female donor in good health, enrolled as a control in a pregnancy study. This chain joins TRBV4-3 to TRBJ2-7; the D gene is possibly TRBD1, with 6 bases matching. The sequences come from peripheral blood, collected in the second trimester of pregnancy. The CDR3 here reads CASSQGRGSYEQYF. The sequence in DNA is TGCGCCAGCAGCCAAGGCAGGGGATCCTACGAGCAGTACTTC.